There are a few counts of the clone carrying this T cell receptor beta chain. Its antigen is currently unknown. A single record per CDR3 protein comes from TCRdb applying MiXCR to the 5' RACE reads. The sample yields 350,000 to 450,000 distinct CDR3 sequences, roughly a quarter seen once. This sample was taken from a study of T-cell memory formation after mild COVID-19. The CDR3 extends over 16 amino acids. CDR1 is LGHNA, CDR2 YNFKEQ, per germline. The junction had 9 bases not matched to a gene; V was cut back by 1 base and J by 5 bases. General observations from the study: Some responding clones appeared in pre-infection memory, suggesting cross-reactive memory joined. Second-wave clones that peaked on day 37 lacked confirmed SARS-CoV-2 specificity. CD4+ contracting clones lay mainly in CM and EM, CD8+ ones in EMRA. Later expanders leaned CD4+, whereas day 15 to 85 contracting clones were balanced CD4/CD8.

The V and J genes are TRBV4-2 and TRBJ2-5, with 8 bases aligning to TRBD2. Sequencing was performed on PBMCs or a T cell subset sorted from them (not recorded which). This receptor was identified in an adult woman who had mild COVID-19 (a few samples of this study predate the infection). Cell type and time point are not known. The CDR3 loop reads CASSQVVREGGETQYF. CDR3 nucleotide sequence: TGTGCCAGCAGCCAAGTTGTCCGGGAGGGTGGTGAGACCCAGTACTTC.